A single sample gave rise to the 29 T cell receptor beta chains below, sequenced in a study of identical twins. One entry per CDR3 protein, called by TCRdb with MiXCR from the 5' RACE reads. The sample has around 530,000 distinct CDR3 sequences, over 12% seen once; the top ten hold around 0.48%. The same sample was also studied in work on yellow fever vaccine responses in identical twins.

Input material: CD4+ T cells sorted from blood. Source of these receptors: a woman between 18 and 29 years old in good health.

This clonotype has only a few counts. The V gene is TRBV6-2 or TRBV6-3, the J gene TRBJ2-3; D remains unclear. V shed 3 bases and J shed 1 base, with 11 bases lying between them. The CDR3 has 15 amino acids. The germline V gene has CDR1 MNHEY and CDR2 SVGEGT. CDR3 in DNA: TGTGCCAGCAGTTATAAATCCGCTGGCACAGATACGCAGTATTTT. Translated, it gives CASSYKSAGTDTQYF.

This clonotype occurred a few times. The chain couples TRBV12-3 or TRBV12-4 to TRBJ1-1; D ambiguous. The V gene lost 6 bases and the J gene lost 1 base, with 9 bases spanning the gap. CDR3 size: 13 residues. CDR3 amino acids: CASRGRRNTEAFF. DNA of the CDR3: TGTGCCAGCAGAGGAAGGAGGAACACTGAAGCTTTCTTT.

The genes are TRBV12-3 or TRBV12-4 and TRBJ1-5, with 8 bases fitting TRBD1. CDR3 length: 16 amino acids. The V and J ends lost 2 bases and 1 base, in that order; junction bases with no gene match: 4. The CDR3 reads CASSLQGALSNQPQHF. DNA for the CDR3: TGTGCCAGCAGTTTACAGGGGGCTTTAAGCAATCAGCCCCAGCATTTT.

The genes are TRBV6-1 and TRBJ2-2; perhaps TRBD1 as D (5 bases). Trimming removed 5 bases at V and 4 bases at J, with 14 bases between. From germline, CDR1 is MNHNS and CDR2 SASEGT. The CDR3 sequence is 15 residues long. CDR3 amino acids: CASSPARQSTGELFF. As DNA, the CDR3 is TGTGCCAGCAGTCCCGCAAGACAGAGCACCGGGGAGCTGTTTTTT.

This clonotype was found a few times. This chain joins TRBV5-6 and TRBJ1-2, with 7 bases aligning to TRBD1. The J segment lost 4 bases and the V segment lost 1 base, leaving 4 bases of the junction unmatched. This CDR3 spans 14 amino acids. From germline, CDR1 is SGHDT and CDR2 YYEEEE. CDR3: CASSLRDSVYGYTF. The CDR3 nucleotides read TGTGCCAGCAGCTTGAGGGACAGCGTCTATGGCTACACCTTC.

For the CDR3, the DNA is TGCGCCAGCAGGAGCGGGACAGGGGCCTACAATGAGCAGTTCTTC. Translation: CASRSGTGAYNEQFF. The chain joins TRBV5-1 to TRBJ2-1; 10 bases map to TRBD1. The CDR3 is made up of 15 amino acids. From germline, CDR1 is SGHRS and CDR2 YFSETQ. J gave up 2 bases and V 5 bases, and 4 bases lay outside the gene matches.

The rearrangement uses TRBV9 and TRBJ2-1; TRBD1 might be the D (6 bases). V lost 3 bases and J lost 2, with 15 bases in between. The CDR3 is 16 residues long. The germline CDR1 and CDR2 sequences are SGDLS and YYNGEE. CDR3 region: CASSALGGQAYNEQFF. In nucleotides, the CDR3 is TGTGCCAGCAGCGCCTTAGGGGGTCAGGCCTACAATGAGCAGTTCTTC.

The chain uses TRBV20-1 and TRBJ2-2; D is unclear. V dropped 0 bases and J dropped 3 bases, with 14 bases sitting between them. The CDR3 totals 16 residues. CDR1 is DFQATT and CDR2 is SNEGSKA in the germline V gene (reference sequence). The CDR3 nucleotides are TGCAGTGCTAGAGATGGTTTTATCGATGACACCGGGGAGCTGTTTTTT. It specifies CSARDGFIDDTGELFF.

The chain uses TRBV27 and TRBJ2-1; D gene unclear. The CDR3 length is 13 residues. V was clipped by 3 bases and J by 6 bases, with 9 bases between them. CDR1 and CDR2 (germline): MNHEY, SMNVEV (reference sequence). CDR3 in amino acids: CASSFLTLNEQFF. The CDR3 DNA sequence: TGTGCCAGCAGTTTTTTGACCCTCAATGAGCAGTTCTTC.

This clonotype was seen only a few times. This chain joins TRBV6-4 and TRBJ2-2; 10 bases agree with TRBD1. This CDR3 has 14 residues. Losses at the gene ends were 6 bases for V and 3 bases for J; bases not matched to a gene: 1. Germline V gene sequence: CDR1 MRHNA, CDR2 SNTAGT. The CDR3 DNA reads as TGTGCCAGCAGGGGACAGGGGTACACCGGGGAGCTGTTTTTT. As protein: CASRGQGYTGELFF.

This clonotype was detected only a few times. The CDR3 region is CASSKRGPFTDTQYF. As DNA, the CDR3 is TGCGCCAGCTCGAAGCGGGGGCCGTTCACAGATACGCAGTATTTT. V and J are TRBV5-1 and TRBJ2-3; 8 bases line up with TRBD2. The trim removed 7 bases at V and 2 bases at J, leaving 9 bases unmatched. The CDR3 extends over 15 amino acids. Germline V lookup: CDR1 SGHRS, CDR2 YFSETQ. Full variable domain (remainder filled in from reference TRBV5-1 and TRBJ2-3): KAGVTQTPRYLIKTRGQQVTLSCSPISGHRSVSWYQQTPGQGLQFLFEYFSETQRNKGNFPGRFSGRQFSNSRSEMNVSTLELGDSALYLCASSKRGPFTDTQYFGPGTRLTVL.

This clonotype was observed many times. Mismatch with germline at one junction end may stem from a read error. This chain connects TRBV12-3 or TRBV12-4 to TRBJ2-6, with unresolved D. This CDR3 contains 15 residues. CDR3 nucleotides: TGTGCCAGCAGTTTATCGGGCTCTGGCGCCAACGTCCTGACTTTC. As protein: CASSLSGSGANVLTF.

The chain is built from TRBV20-1 and TRBJ2-7; a weak D match, TRBD1 (6 bases). This CDR3 region has 13 residues. Trimming pared 3 bases from V and 3 bases from J, leaving 12 bases between. Germline CDR1 DFQATT, CDR2 SNEGSKA (reference sequence). The CDR3 protein is CSARWQGYYEQYF. The CDR3 nucleotides are TGCAGTGCTAGGTGGCAGGGGTACTACGAGCAGTACTTC.

The chain links TRBV20-1 to TRBJ2-1; no clear D gene. The CDR3 loop spans 15 amino acids. Deletions cut 2 bases from V and 5 bases from J, with 16 bases between. Germline V CDR1 and CDR2: DFQATT, SNEGSKA (reference sequence). The CDR3 nucleotides are TGCAGTGCTAGATCAGCGAACCAGCTGCACAATGAGCAGTTCTTC. This encodes CSARSANQLHNEQFF.

This clonotype came up many times. The rearrangement uses TRBV7-6 and TRBJ1-2; D may be TRBD1 (5 bases). This CDR3 has 12 amino acids. Trimming pared 8 bases from V and 8 bases from J, leaving 15 bases between. The germline gives CDR1 SGHVS, CDR2 FNYEAQ. CDR3 protein: CASSRDGRGYTF. The CDR3 bases are TGTGCCAGCTCCCGGGACGGGAGGGGCTACACCTTC.

The V gene is TRBV6-1, the J gene TRBJ2-5; D unresolved. The CDR3 runs 15 residues. CDR1 and CDR2 from the germline V gene are MNHNS and SASEGT. Trimming left V 5 bases short and J 7 bases short, with 20 bases between. CDR3 bases: TGTGCCAGCAGTACAAATGCCGTAGGCGGCCGGACCCAGTACTTC. This gives the protein CASSTNAVGGRTQYF.

The sample holds a few counts of this clonotype. V and J are TRBV6-5 and TRBJ2-2, with 8 positions matching TRBD1. The V gene's germline CDR1 is MNHEY and CDR2 SVGAGI. V lost 3 bases, J lost 6 bases, and 6 bases stayed unmatched. The CDR3 has 15 amino acids. The CDR3 sequence: CASSYDRGRAGELFF. As DNA, the CDR3 is TGTGCCAGCAGTTATGACAGGGGAAGGGCCGGGGAGCTGTTTTTT.

The rearrangement links TRBV12-3 or TRBV12-4 to TRBJ1-2, with no clear D. CDR3 size: 14 residues. Trimming shortened V by 2 bases and J by 0 bases, and 7 bases separated the two germline ends. For the CDR3, the DNA is TGTGCCAGCAGTTTATTCGGGCCTAACTATGGCTACACCTTC. It encodes CASSLFGPNYGYTF.

This chain uses TRBV29-1 with TRBJ2-7; TRBD1 agrees at 11 bases. CDR1 and CDR2 (germline): SQVTM, ANQGSEA. V was pared by 6 bases and J by 7 bases, with 8 bases of the junction left unmatched. The CDR3 runs to 13 residues. DNA for the CDR3: TGCAGCGTCGGGACAGGGGGGACGGGGGAGCAGTACTTC. Protein sequence: CSVGTGGTGEQYF.

This chain joins TRBV20-1 and TRBJ2-7; 10 bases map to TRBD2. Germline CDR1 is DFQATT and CDR2 is SNEGSKA (reference sequence). This CDR3 has 14 amino acids. V was clipped by 4 bases and J by 6 bases; unmatched bases: 9. CDR3 DNA sequence: TGCAGTGCTACCTGGGGTAGCGGGGGGAGCGAGCAGTACTTC. It codes for CSATWGSGGSEQYF.

This chain joins TRBV7-2 and TRBJ2-7, with 8 positions matching TRBD2. Germline CDR1 reads SGHTA; CDR2 reads FQGNSA. The CDR3 loop spans 14 amino acids. The V and J ends lost 10 bases and 5 bases, in that order; junction bases with no gene match: 13. CDR3 sequence reads: CATKPGLGFDEQYF. CDR3 sequence (DNA): TGTGCCACCAAACCGGGACTAGGGTTCGACGAGCAGTACTTC.

The table lists this clonotype with a few counts. The CDR3 reads CASSLGAAPTLYNEQFF. In nucleotides, the CDR3 is TGTGCCAGCAGCTTAGGGGCAGCGCCCACCCTATACAATGAGCAGTTCTTC. The chain combines TRBV7-6 with TRBJ2-1, with D unclear. The CDR3 is made up of 17 amino acids. Trimming stripped 1 base from V and 4 bases from J, with 17 bases between. In germline, CDR1 is SGHVS, CDR2 FNYEAQ.

The chain uses TRBV5-1 and TRBJ2-7; 15 bases agree with TRBD2. The CDR3 runs 18 residues. The V gene end was trimmed by 3 bases and the J gene end by 4 bases; junction bases not matched to a gene: 11. The germline gives CDR1 SGHRS, CDR2 YFSETQ. DNA of the CDR3: TGCGCCAGCAGCTCGAGTTCCGGGACTAGCGGGAGGTCTTACGAGCAGTACTTC. This codes for CASSSSSGTSGRSYEQYF. The entire variable domain, with the rest obtained from reference TRBV5-1 and TRBJ2-7, is as follows: KAGVTQTPRYLIKTRGQQVTLSCSPISGHRSVSWYQQTPGQGLQFLFEYFSETQRNKGNFPGRFSGRQFSNSRSEMNVSTLELGDSALYLCASSSSSGTSGRSYEQYFGPGTRLTVT.

This clonotype was seen a few times. The V and J genes are TRBV16 and TRBJ2-1, with D perhaps TRBD1 (6 bases). CDR1 and CDR2 from the germline V gene are KGHSY and FQNENV. V shed 0 bases and J shed 10 bases, with 16 bases lying between them. The CDR3 has 15 amino acids. CDR3 sequence (DNA): TGTGCCAGCAGCCAATCGATAGTTGTTCAGGGGGAGCAGTTCTTC. This encodes CASSQSIVVQGEQFF. Full variable domain (outside the CDR3, taken from reference TRBV16 and TRBJ2-1): GEEVAQTPKHLVRGEGQKAKLYCAPIKGHSYVFWYQQVLKNEFKFLISFQNENVFDETGMPKERFSAKCLPNSPCSLEIQATKLEDSAVYFCASSQSIVVQGEQFFGPGTRLTVL.

This clonotype was seen only a few times. This chain uses TRBV15 with TRBJ2-7; a weak D match, TRBD2 (6 bases). The CDR3 length is 16 residues. Germline assignment: CDR1 LNHNV and CDR2 YYDKDF (reference sequence). Trimming shortened V by 0 bases and J by 3 bases, and 15 bases separated the two germline ends. CDR3 bases: TGTGCCACCAGCAGAGATTTGAGCGGGCGTCACTACGAGCAGTACTTC. It codes for CATSRDLSGRHYEQYF.

This clonotype occurred a few times. The chain couples TRBV11-2 to TRBJ2-3; 7 positions agree with TRBD2. Per the germline V gene, CDR1 is SGHAT and CDR2 is FQNNGV. V trimming: 0 bases; J trimming: 0 bases; junction bases outside the gene matches: 3. This CDR3 contains 16 residues. This chain's CDR3 is CASSLDAGVSTDTQYF. The CDR3 DNA reads as TGTGCCAGCAGCTTAGATGCGGGGGTTAGCACAGATACGCAGTATTTT.

The rearrangement joins TRBV3-1 to TRBJ1-6; D is undetermined. Looked up from germline, CDR1 is LGHDT and CDR2 is YNNKEL (reference sequence). The CDR3 has 13 residues. Trimming stripped 0 bases from V and 8 bases from J, with 5 bases between. CDR3 sequence reads: CASSQDFYSPLHF. DNA for the CDR3: TGTGCCAGCAGCCAAGATTTCTATTCACCCCTCCACTTT.

This clonotype showed up just a few times. The chain links TRBV10-2 to TRBJ1-5; no reliable D call. The CDR3 loop spans 13 amino acids. The germline CDR1 and CDR2 sequences are WSHSY and SAAADI. V was pared by 0 bases and J by 7 bases, with 7 bases between. CDR3 sequence (DNA): TGCGCCAGCAGTGAGTCGAGAGCCCAGCCCCAGCATTTT. Translating gives CASSESRAQPQHF.

The rearrangement joins TRBV7-8 to TRBJ1-1; TRBD1 matches 10 bases. CDR1 SGHVS and CDR2 FQNEAQ come from the germline V gene. V lost 3 bases and J lost 7; bases outside the gene matches: 5. The CDR3 runs to 14 residues. The CDR3 reads CASSFRDRGDEAFF. The CDR3 DNA follows: TGTGCCAGCAGCTTTCGGGACAGGGGAGATGAAGCTTTCTTT. Based on the CDR3 plus reference TRBV7-8 and TRBJ1-1, the full variable domain is GAGVSQSPRYKVAKRGQDVALRCDPISGHVSLFWYQQALGQGPEFLTYFQNEAQLDKSGLPSDRFFAERPEGSVSTLKIQRTQQEDSAVYLCASSFRDRGDEAFFGQGTRLTVV.